The clone carrying this TCR beta chain was picked up a small number of times. What it binds is unknown. Germline V gene lookup returns CDR1 SGHRS and CDR2 YFSETQ. The CDR3 sequence is 16 residues long. Trimming stripped 4 bases from V and 0 bases from J, with 11 bases between. These data originate in a study of T-cell memory formation after mild COVID-19. Findings and limits, study-wide: Chiefly within CM and EM were the contracting CD4+ clones; CD8+ ones were within EMRA.

The TCR alpha and TCR beta cDNA libraries, bearing sample barcodes and UMIs, were generated by 5'RACE using constant-segment primers. From the 5' RACE reads, TCRdb called clonotypes with MiXCR, one entry per CDR3 protein. The data show around 390,000 distinct CDR3 sequences, 16% seen once. Sequencing was done on a sample of PBMCs or a T cell subset sorted from them (not recorded which). The rearrangement uses TRBV5-1 and TRBJ2-6; D call uncertain. This clonotype was obtained from a man aged 18 to 30 who had mild COVID-19 (a few samples of this study predate the infection). Cell type and time point are not known. CDR3 bases: TGCGCCAGCAGCGAGTCCCGGTACTCTGGGGCCAACGTCCTGACTTTC. Residues: CASSESRYSGANVLTF.